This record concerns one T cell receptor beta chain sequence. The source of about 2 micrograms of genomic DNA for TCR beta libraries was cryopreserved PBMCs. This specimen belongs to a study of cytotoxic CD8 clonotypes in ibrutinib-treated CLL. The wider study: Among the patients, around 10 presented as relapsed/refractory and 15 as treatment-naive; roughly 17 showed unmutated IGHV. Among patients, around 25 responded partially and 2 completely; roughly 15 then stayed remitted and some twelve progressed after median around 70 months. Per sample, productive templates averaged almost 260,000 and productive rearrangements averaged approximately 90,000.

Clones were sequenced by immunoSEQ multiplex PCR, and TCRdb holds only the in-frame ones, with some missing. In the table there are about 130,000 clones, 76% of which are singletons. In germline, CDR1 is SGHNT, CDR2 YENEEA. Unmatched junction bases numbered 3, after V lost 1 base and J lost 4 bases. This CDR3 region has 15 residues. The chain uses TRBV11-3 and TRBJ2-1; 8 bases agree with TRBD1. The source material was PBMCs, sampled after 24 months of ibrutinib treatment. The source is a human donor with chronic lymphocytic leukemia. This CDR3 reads CASSLGQGTYNEQFF. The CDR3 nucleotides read TGTGCCAGCAGCTTAGGACAGGGGACTTACAATGAGCAGTTCTTC. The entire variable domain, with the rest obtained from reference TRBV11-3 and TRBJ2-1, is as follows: EAGVVQSPRYKIIEKKQPVAFWCNPISGHNTLYWYLQNLGQGPELLIRYENEEAVDDSQLPKDRFSAERLKGVDSTLKIQPAELGDSAVYLCASSLGQGTYNEQFFGPGTRLTVL.